Below are 27 T cell receptor beta chains sequenced from a single sample in a study of blood T cells in healthy people across ages. PCR was performed a second time for roughly 7 to 12 cycles using a sample-barcoded 5' primer and a J-beta primer mix. MiXCR, run by TCRdb on the 5' RACE reads, gives a single entry per CDR3 protein. The repertoire consists of around 900,000 distinct CDR3 sequences, with 25% to 30% occurring once and the leading ten covering around 15%. Sample: blood. The receptors derive from an elderly woman in good health.

The chain carries TRBV7-2 and TRBJ2-7; 8 bases map to TRBD1. With V trimmed by 5 bases and J by 4 bases, 10 bases remained unmatched. Looked up from germline, CDR1 is SGHTA and CDR2 is FQGNSA. The CDR3 sequence is 15 residues long. For the CDR3, the DNA is TGTGCCAGCAGCCGAGGGGCAGGGGGCGGGTACGAGCAGTACTTC. It yields the protein CASSRGAGGGYEQYF. Using reference TRBV7-2 and TRBJ2-7 for the parts outside the CDR3, the full variable domain is GAGVSQSPSNKVTEKGKDVELRCDPISGHTALYWYRQSLGQGLEFLIYFQGNSAPDKSGLPSDRFSAERTGGSVSTLTIQRTQQEDSAVYLCASSRGAGGGYEQYFGPGTRLTVT.

This clonotype was recorded many times. The chain carries TRBV11-2 and TRBJ2-1; D unresolved. The CDR3 covers 14 residues. Germline values: CDR1 SGHAT, CDR2 FQNNGV. Trimming removed 6 bases at V and 5 bases at J, with 14 bases between. CDR3 nucleotide sequence: TGTGCCAGCAGTTATGACATCATGAACAATGAGCAGTTCTTC. This codes for CASSYDIMNNEQFF. The entire variable domain, with the rest obtained from reference TRBV11-2 and TRBJ2-1, is as follows: EAGVAQSPRYKIIEKRQSVAFWCNPISGHATLYWYQQILGQGPKLLIQFQNNGVVDDSQLPKDRFSAERLKGVDSTLKIQPAKLEDSAVYLCASSYDIMNNEQFFGPGTRLTVL.

This chain uses TRBV4-3 with TRBJ2-1, with unresolved D. The CDR3 length is 16 residues. Germline assignment: CDR1 LGHNA and CDR2 YSLEER. V lost 1 base to trimming and J lost 0 bases, with 10 bases between them. This CDR3 reads CASSQVPLSSYNEQFF. CDR3 DNA: TGCGCCAGCAGCCAAGTCCCTCTAAGCTCCTACAATGAGCAGTTCTTC.

Many counts were recorded for this clonotype. This chain uses TRBV12-3 or TRBV12-4 with TRBJ2-7; perhaps TRBD2 as D (5 bases). The CDR3 has 13 residues. V was cut by 4 bases and J by 4 bases, with 11 bases left in between. CDR3 sequence: CASSSTPGYEQYF. CDR3 coding DNA: TGTGCCAGCAGTTCAACCCCGGGGTACGAGCAGTACTTC.

V gene TRBV12-3 or TRBV12-4 combines with J gene TRBJ1-5, with D possibly being TRBD1 (6 bases). CDR3 length equals 17 residues. V was pared by 10 bases and J by 4 bases, with 26 bases between. CDR3 sequence reads: CANREKDQRGLNQPQHF. In DNA form, the CDR3 reads TGTGCCAACAGAGAGAAAGACCAGCGGGGGCTTAATCAGCCCCAGCATTTT.

This clonotype was counted at least ten times. J is TRBJ2-7 and V is TRBV27; the D gene is possibly TRBD2 (5 bases). Trimming shortened V by 2 bases and J by 2 bases, and 13 bases separated the two germline ends. CDR1 MNHEY and CDR2 SMNVEV come from the germline V gene (reference sequence). The CDR3 sequence is 15 residues long. CDR3 in amino acids: CASSLNGLTAYEQYF. Written as DNA, the CDR3 is TGTGCCAGCAGTTTAAACGGACTGACGGCCTACGAGCAGTACTTC.

Worth noting for this clonotype: A much larger clone is a single base away; this may be a read error. This CDR3 is missing its conserved last phenylalanine or tryptophan, likely due to a read error. The chain couples TRBV5-1 to TRBJ2-7; a possible D gene is TRBD1 (6 bases). Germline CDR1 reads SGHRS; CDR2 reads YFSETQ. This CDR3 comprises 15 residues. The V end lost 0 bases, the J end lost 3 bases, and 13 bases lay between the germline ends. The CDR3 here is CASSLDSGQSYEQYY. The CDR3 DNA reads TGCGCCAGCAGCTTGGATTCAGGACAGAGCTACGAGCAGTACTAC.

This clonotype was seen more than once but under ten times. The chain links TRBV11-2 to TRBJ1-2, with 11 bases matching TRBD1. Trimming at V came to 5 bases and at J to 6 bases, leaving 8 bases not matched to a gene. The CDR3 has 15 residues. Germline CDR1 SGHAT, CDR2 FQNNGV. CDR3 in DNA: TGTGCCAGCAGCCCATCCCCGGGACAGGGGGATGGCTACACCTTC. This encodes CASSPSPGQGDGYTF.

The V call is TRBV20-1, the J call TRBJ1-5; D might be TRBD1 (6 bases). The CDR3 totals 12 residues. Germline CDR1 is DFQATT and CDR2 is SNEGSKA (reference sequence). V was trimmed by 6 bases and J by 4 bases, leaving 10 bases between them. This CDR3 is CSAQGRNQPQHF. CDR3 DNA: TGCAGTGCACAGGGAAGAAATCAGCCCCAGCATTTT.

The CDR3, as DNA: TGTGCCAGCAGCTTGGGATGGGGTTCCGGGACAGGCACCTACGAGCAGTACTTC. Its translation: CASSLGWGSGTGTYEQYF. The chain links TRBV7-2 to TRBJ2-7; 8 bases agree with TRBD1. Germline V gene data show CDR1 as SGHTA and CDR2 as FQGNSA. CDR3 length: 18 amino acids. V shed 3 bases and J 2 bases; nucleotides not matched to a gene: 15.

The V call is TRBV12-3 or TRBV12-4, the J call TRBJ2-3, with D tentatively TRBD2 (6 bases). The CDR3 extends over 14 amino acids. Trimming took 7 bases from V and 3 from J, leaving 14 bases between them. The CDR3 coding sequence is TGTGCCAGCAAACAAAGCGGAGGGACAGATACGCAGTATTTT. Translation: CASKQSGGTDTQYF.

This clonotype showed up many times. V gene TRBV6-4 combines with J gene TRBJ2-1; 9 bases line up with TRBD1. Per germline, CDR1 MRHNA and CDR2 SNTAGT. The CDR3 consists of 15 residues. V lost 5 bases and J lost 9; bases outside the gene matches: 11. The DNA for the CDR3 is TGTGCCAGCAGTAGGACAGGGGTCTTATCGGGTGAGCAGTTCTTC. It yields the protein CASSRTGVLSGEQFF.

The rearrangement joins TRBV6-5 to TRBJ1-5; 7 positions agree with TRBD1. This CDR3 region has 15 residues. Germline V gene data show CDR1 as MNHEY and CDR2 as SVGAGI. V lost 6 bases, J lost 6 bases, and 11 bases stayed unmatched. The CDR3 spells CASRLTGAVGQPQHF. The CDR3 DNA follows: TGTGCCAGCAGATTAACAGGGGCGGTAGGTCAGCCCCAGCATTTT.

The chain recombines TRBV28 with TRBJ2-7; D uncertain. Trimming shortened V by 6 bases and J by 6 bases, and 15 bases separated the two germline ends. Germline CDR1 reads MDHEN; CDR2 reads SYDVKM. The CDR3 spans 13 residues. The CDR3 coding sequence is TGTGCCAGCAGATCCCCCAGCCCTCTCGAGCAGTACTTC. It yields the protein CASRSPSPLEQYF.

This clonotype was seen a single time. V is TRBV11-2 and J is TRBJ2-5, with D hard to call. CDR3 size: 13 residues. The V gene lost 5 bases and the J gene lost 5 bases, with 12 bases spanning the gap. Germline V gene sequence: CDR1 SGHAT, CDR2 FQNNGV. CDR3 sequence: CASSKESLETQYF. CDR3 DNA: TGTGCCAGCAGCAAAGAGTCCCTGGAGACCCAGTACTTC.

This clonotype was counted at least ten times. The V and J genes are TRBV25-1 and TRBJ1-2; tentative D call: TRBD1 (5 bases). The CDR3 has 13 amino acids. Germline V gene sequence: CDR1 MGHDK, CDR2 SYGVNS. Trimming pared 5 bases from V and 8 bases from J, leaving 15 bases between. In DNA, the CDR3 is TGTGCCAGCAGTCTAACAGGCGAACGGGGCTACACCTTC. Protein: CASSLTGERGYTF.

This clonotype was seen at least ten times. The chain joins TRBV6-2 or TRBV6-3 to TRBJ2-3; the match to TRBD2 covers 8 bases. The CDR3 loop spans 15 amino acids. V was pared by 5 bases and J by 4 bases, with 8 bases of the junction left unmatched. Germline V CDR1 and CDR2: MNHEY, SVGEGT. CDR3: CASSHLLADPDTQYF. The CDR3 DNA is TGTGCCAGCAGTCACCTACTAGCGGATCCAGATACGCAGTATTTT.

There are many counts of this clonotype. J is TRBJ1-1 and V is TRBV6-5, with unresolved D. The CDR3 runs to 12 residues. The V end was cut by 6 bases, the J end by 0 bases, with 5 bases between. Germline CDR1 reads MNHEY; CDR2 reads SVGAGI. CDR3 DNA sequence: TGTGCCAGCAGAACCATGAACACTGAAGCTTTCTTT. It encodes CASRTMNTEAFF.

The chain links TRBV20-1 to TRBJ2-7; 9 bases are shared with TRBD2. Germline trimming cut 2 bases from V and 4 bases from J; bases unmatched to any gene: 9. CDR1 is DFQATT and CDR2 is SNEGSKA in the germline V gene (reference sequence). CDR3 size: 15 residues. The CDR3 sequence: CSARPLAGETYEQYF. The DNA for the CDR3 is TGCAGTGCTAGACCTTTAGCGGGAGAGACGTACGAGCAGTACTTC.

This clonotype occurred a few times. The V and J genes are TRBV7-2 and TRBJ1-1; D is ambiguous. Germline values: CDR1 SGHTA, CDR2 FQGNSA. The CDR3 has 17 residues. Trimming removed 1 base from V and 0 bases from J, with 15 bases in between. The DNA for the CDR3 is TGTGCCAGCAGCTTAGAGTCCGGGTTTAACATGAACACTGAAGCTTTCTTT. Protein product: CASSLESGFNMNTEAFF. The full variable domain, in which reference TRBV7-2 and TRBJ1-1 provide the parts outside the CDR3, is GAGVSQSPSNKVTEKGKDVELRCDPISGHTALYWYRQSLGQGLEFLIYFQGNSAPDKSGLPSDRFSAERTGGSVSTLTIQRTQQEDSAVYLCASSLESGFNMNTEAFFGQGTRLTVV.

This clonotype was seen more than once but under ten times. CDR3 DNA: TGTGCCAGCAGCGTCTCGGACAGATTAGCTGAAGCTTTCTTT. Its protein product is CASSVSDRLAEAFF. The V gene is TRBV9, the J gene TRBJ1-1; D may be TRBD1 (6 bases). Germline V gene sequence: CDR1 SGDLS, CDR2 YYNGEE. This CDR3 has 14 residues. The V end was cut by 2 bases, the J end by 6 bases, with 14 bases between. Full variable domain (remainder filled in from reference TRBV9 and TRBJ1-1): DSGVTQTPKHLITATGQRVTLRCSPRSGDLSVYWYQQSLDQGLQFLIQYYNGEERAKGNILERFSAQQFPDLHSELNLSSLELGDSALYFCASSVSDRLAEAFFGQGTRLTVV.

This clonotype was picked up many times. The genes are TRBV7-2 and TRBJ2-7, with TRBD2 matching over 15 bases. V was clipped by 5 bases and J by 10 bases; unmatched bases: 9. Germline V gene sequence: CDR1 SGHTA, CDR2 FQGNSA. The CDR3 extends over 15 amino acids. The chain's CDR3 is CASSLPGLAGGYQYF. The CDR3, as DNA: TGTGCCAGCAGCCTACCGGGACTAGCGGGGGGCTATCAGTACTTC.

This clonotype was recorded at least ten times. The J gene is TRBJ2-5, the V gene TRBV5-5; D may be TRBD2 (6 bases). V shed 1 base and J shed 5 bases, with 12 bases lying between them. Germline V gene data show CDR1 as SGHKS and CDR2 as YYEKEE (reference sequence). The length of the CDR3 is 14 residues. As DNA, the CDR3 is TGTGCCAGCAGCTTGCTCGCGGGACCTGAGACCCAGTACTTC. Its translation is CASSLLAGPETQYF.

Note on this clonotype: Just one base apart from a much larger clone, this may be a read error. This sequence joins TRBV5-1 and TRBJ2-3; 7 bases are shared with TRBD1. Germline CDR1 SGHRS, CDR2 YFSETQ. Unmatched junction bases numbered 8, after V lost 7 bases and J lost 0 bases. This CDR3 is built from 15 residues. CDR3 residues: CASGPLGQSTDTQYF. The CDR3 DNA reads TGCGCCAGCGGCCCACTGGGACAGAGCACAGATACGCAGTATTTT.

Details on this clonotype: A read error may account for a junction end that differs from germline. The chain couples TRBV3-1 to TRBJ2-7; maybe TRBD2 (6 bases). Germline V gene lookup returns CDR1 LGHDT and CDR2 YNNKEL (reference sequence). The CDR3 is made up of 14 amino acids. CDR3 amino acids: CVSSPGSQIYEQYF. DNA for the CDR3: TGTGTCAGCAGTCCCGGGAGCCAGATCTACGAGCAGTACTTC.

This chain connects TRBV29-1 to TRBJ2-3; D gene unclear. Germline CDR1 and CDR2: SQVTM and ANQGSEA. CDR3 size: 15 residues. The V and J ends lost 4 bases and 4 bases respectively, with 18 bases between them. CDR3 protein: CSVVGSSTSPDTQYF. The CDR3 coding sequence is TGCAGCGTTGTGGGCTCCTCTACGTCTCCAGATACGCAGTATTTT.

Note on this clonotype: A read error may produce the germline difference seen at one junction end. V and J are TRBV20-1 and TRBJ2-7; possible D gene TRBD2, 5 bases. Germline CDR1 DFQATT, CDR2 SNEGSKA (reference sequence). The CDR3 extends over 12 amino acids. The CDR3 here is CRASLLIGEQYF. The CDR3 bases are TGCAGGGCTAGCCTTCTTATCGGTGAGCAGTACTTC.